The 24 T cell receptor beta chains listed next were all sequenced from one sample in a study of CD8 T cells in ankylosing spondylitis. MiXCR was run by TCRdb on the 5' RACE reads, yielding one entry per CDR3 protein. Of hundreds of thousands of distinct CDR3 sequences listed, about 26% are singletons. Source material: blood, either unsorted or a sorted T cell fraction (not recorded which). The receptors here all came from a male donor with ankylosing spondylitis or in good health (not recorded which).

On this clonotype: Germline and junction disagree at one end, which may indicate a read error. The chain recombines TRBV20-1 with TRBJ1-1, with D hard to call. CDR3 length: 14 amino acids. Per the germline V gene, CDR1 is DFQATT and CDR2 is SNEGSKA (reference sequence). The CDR3 loop is CSAGEPGPNTEAFF. CDR3 coding DNA: TGCAGTGCTGGAGAGCCAGGTCCGAACACTGAAGCTTTCTTT.

The chain joins TRBV20-1 to TRBJ2-5; TRBD1 agrees at 8 bases. The germline gives CDR1 DFQATT, CDR2 SNEGSKA (reference sequence). CDR3 size: 12 residues. The V gene end was trimmed by 6 bases and the J gene end by 5 bases; junction bases not matched to a gene: 5. CDR3 DNA sequence: TGCAGTGCCAGGGGGCCCCGGGAGACCCAGTACTTC. The encoded protein is CSARGPRETQYF.

This clonotype was detected many times. The chain uses TRBV20-1 and TRBJ2-3, with 7 positions matching TRBD2. The CDR3 spans 14 residues. Germline trimming cut 3 bases from V and 4 bases from J; bases unmatched to any gene: 7. Germline assignment: CDR1 DFQATT and CDR2 SNEGSKA (reference sequence). The CDR3 DNA reads as TGCAGTGCTAGTTGGCGGGAGCGACCAGATACGCAGTATTTT. This codes for CSASWRERPDTQYF.

This clonotype came up many times. The V gene is TRBV7-6, the J gene TRBJ2-7, with TRBD2 matching 7 bases. The CDR3 totals 15 residues. CDR1 and CDR2 (germline): SGHVS, FNYEAQ. V trimming: 5 bases; J trimming: 0 bases; junction bases outside the gene matches: 7. The CDR3 spells CASSLGRGTSYEQYF. The CDR3 DNA follows: TGTGCCAGCAGCCTAGGGCGGGGGACCTCCTACGAGCAGTACTTC.

This clonotype was detected many times. The chain links TRBV9 to TRBJ2-2; D is ambiguous. Trimming left V 0 bases short and J 7 bases short, with 7 bases between. Germline CDR1 is SGDLS and CDR2 is YYNGEE. The CDR3 sequence is 13 residues long. This chain's CDR3 is CASSVGLDGELFF. Written as DNA, the CDR3 is TGTGCCAGCAGCGTAGGCCTGGACGGGGAGCTGTTTTTT.

This clonotype came up many times. This chain joins TRBV4-1 and TRBJ2-7, with a possible D match to TRBD1 (6 bases). The ends were cut back, 1 base at V and 5 bases at J, with 15 bases in the middle. The CDR3 has 15 residues. Germline lookup yields CDR1 MGHRA and CDR2 YSYEKL. The CDR3 loop reads CASSQVRTGFDEQYF. CDR3 DNA sequence: TGCGCCAGCAGCCAAGTCCGAACAGGGTTCGACGAGCAGTACTTC.

The chain has TRBV5-6 and TRBJ1-1, with D maybe TRBD1 (5 bases). The germline V and J ends were trimmed by 3 bases and 4 bases, with 10 bases remaining between them. The V gene's germline CDR1 is SGHDT and CDR2 YYEEEE. The CDR3 extends over 13 amino acids. The chain's CDR3 is CASSSRVGTEAFF. CDR3 bases: TGTGCCAGCAGCTCCAGGGTGGGCACTGAAGCTTTCTTT.

There are many counts of this clonotype. CDR3 residues: CSATVGQGGDYGYTF. Here the CDR3 DNA reads TGCAGTGCTACCGTGGGACAGGGAGGCGACTATGGCTACACCTTC. The chain links TRBV20-1 to TRBJ1-2; 9 bases align to TRBD1. The CDR3 length is 15 residues. V shed 4 bases, J shed 3 bases, and the junction held 9 bases outside the gene matches. The germline gives CDR1 DFQATT, CDR2 SNEGSKA (reference sequence).

This clonotype was seen ten or more times. The chain is built from TRBV28 and TRBJ1-2, with a tentative D call TRBD1 (5 bases). This CDR3 region has 12 residues. Per the germline V gene, CDR1 is MDHEN and CDR2 is SYDVKM. Trimming shortened V by 10 bases and J by 8 bases, and 17 bases separated the two germline ends. The CDR3 sequence: CAIFTGGYGYTF. CDR3 in DNA: TGTGCCATTTTCACAGGTGGCTACGGCTACACCTTC.

This clonotype has a handful of counts. The rearrangement links TRBV20-1 to TRBJ2-1, with a possible D match to TRBD2 (5 bases). The CDR3 consists of 15 residues. Germline V gene lookup returns CDR1 DFQATT and CDR2 SNEGSKA (reference sequence). V was pared by 5 bases and J by 2 bases, with 16 bases between. CDR3 DNA sequence: TGCAGTGCTCCCGCTCGGGGATCTCCCTACAATGAGCAGTTCTTC. It specifies CSAPARGSPYNEQFF.

Many counts were recorded for this clonotype. The J gene is TRBJ2-7, the V gene TRBV5-1; 11 nucleotides match TRBD2. This CDR3 has 16 residues. Germline V gene lookup returns CDR1 SGHRS and CDR2 YFSETQ. V lost 0 bases and J lost 2; bases outside the gene matches: 4. The CDR3 sequence is CASSLDLAGGPYEQYF. The CDR3 coding sequence is TGCGCCAGCAGCTTGGACTTAGCGGGAGGGCCCTACGAGCAGTACTTC.

The V call is TRBV20-1, the J call TRBJ2-7, with D tentatively TRBD1 or TRBD2 (5 bases each). The CDR3 is made up of 12 amino acids. V was shortened by 0 bases and J by 9 bases, with 12 bases between the two germline ends. In germline, CDR1 is DFQATT, CDR2 SNEGSKA (reference sequence). As DNA, the CDR3 is TGCAGTGCTAGAGATATCGGGGCGGGGCAGTACTTC. This codes for CSARDIGAGQYF.

There are many counts of this clonotype. The chain couples TRBV15 to TRBJ2-1; 9 bases map to TRBD1. CDR1 LNHNV and CDR2 YYDKDF come from the germline V gene (reference sequence). V shed 1 base, J shed 9 bases, and the junction held 22 bases outside the gene matches. The CDR3 is 20 amino acids. This CDR3 is CATSRGRDRASGGRGGEQFF. The CDR3 DNA reads as TGTGCCACCAGCAGAGGCCGGGACAGGGCTTCTGGCGGGCGTGGGGGTGAGCAGTTCTTC.

In this sample, this clonotype turned up many times. The gene calls are TRBV5-8 and TRBJ1-1, with D unresolved. Germline values: CDR1 SGHTS, CDR2 YDEGEE. This CDR3 spans 14 amino acids. Trimming left V 3 bases short and J 5 bases short, with 14 bases between. DNA for the CDR3: TGTGCCAGCAGCTCGACCTCTAGAGTTACTGAAGCTTTCTTT. Translated, it gives CASSSTSRVTEAFF.

The rearrangement joins TRBV6-1 to TRBJ1-5, with D possibly TRBD1 on 6 matching bases. The CDR3 consists of 13 residues. Germline-derived CDR1 and CDR2 are MNHNS and SASEGT. V was pared by 6 bases and J by 4 bases, with 10 bases between. The CDR3 bases are TGTGCCAGCAGGGTGACAGGAAATCAGCCCCAGCATTTT. This sequence encodes CASRVTGNQPQHF.

Regarding this clonotype: Being one base from a much bigger clone, this may be a read error. This chain links TRBV9 with TRBJ1-1; D unclear. In germline, CDR1 is SGDLS, CDR2 YYNGEE. The CDR3 sequence is 13 residues long. The CDR3 sequence: CASRVAPDTEAFF. The CDR3 nucleotides read TGTGCCAGCCGCGTAGCCCCCGACACTGAAGCTTTCTTT.

This chain joins TRBV12-3 or TRBV12-4 and TRBJ2-6; 7 nucleotides agree with TRBD1. The CDR3 length is 17 residues. The junction had 8 bases not matched to a gene; V was cut back by 6 bases and J by 0 bases. CDR3 loop: CASRLRGFSSGANVLTF. The CDR3, as DNA: TGTGCCAGCAGGCTCAGGGGGTTCAGCTCTGGGGCCAACGTCCTGACTTTC.

The J gene is TRBJ2-7, the V gene TRBV11-2; D might be TRBD1 (5 bases). The germline gives CDR1 SGHAT, CDR2 FQNNGV. This CDR3 has 14 amino acids. V was cut by 3 bases and J by 4 bases, with 13 bases left in between. CDR3 in amino acids: CASSFLRQRYEQYF. The CDR3, as DNA: TGTGCCAGCAGCTTTCTGAGACAGAGGTACGAGCAGTACTTC.

This clonotype was counted many times. The chain joins TRBV7-8 to TRBJ2-2, with 7 bases lining up with TRBD2. The CDR3 covers 14 residues. V shed 9 bases, J shed 7 bases, and the junction held 11 bases outside the gene matches. Per germline, CDR1 SGHVS and CDR2 FQNEAQ. The CDR3 region has the DNA TGTGCCAGTAGCCGCGGGGGTGATGGCGGGGAGCTGTTTTTT. It is translated as CASSRGGDGGELFF.

V gene TRBV7-2 combines with J gene TRBJ2-7; TRBD2 might be the D (6 bases). Germline loops: CDR1 SGHTA, CDR2 FQGNSA. The V end was cut by 5 bases, the J end by 2 bases, with 16 bases between. The CDR3 has 15 amino acids. The CDR3 protein is CASSRRGLATYEQYF. CDR3 nucleotide sequence: TGTGCCAGCAGCAGACGGGGACTTGCTACCTACGAGCAGTACTTC.

This sequence joins TRBV5-6 and TRBJ1-2, with D uncertain. Germline CDR1 is SGHDT and CDR2 is YYEEEE. CDR3 length: 15 residues. Trimming removed 3 bases at V and 2 bases at J, with 14 bases between. The CDR3 spells CASSSRRTGNYGYTF. The CDR3 DNA follows: TGTGCCAGCAGCTCCCGCAGAACCGGAAACTATGGCTACACCTTC.

This clonotype was recorded a few times. This chain joins TRBV20-1 and TRBJ2-1; TRBD2 aligns across 8 bases. The CDR3 is 16 amino acids. CDR1 is DFQATT and CDR2 is SNEGSKA in the germline V gene (reference sequence). Trimming removed 6 bases from V and 5 bases from J; junction bases left unmatched: 15. The CDR3, as DNA: TGCAGTGCGAAGAGGGCTAGCGGGTACACACACAATGAGCAGTTCTTC. This gives the protein CSAKRASGYTHNEQFF.

This clonotype occurred once. The genes are TRBV20-1 and TRBJ2-1; possible D gene TRBD2, 5 bases. The CDR3 totals 17 residues. Germline values: CDR1 DFQATT, CDR2 SNEGSKA (reference sequence). V gave up 1 base and J gave up 5 bases, with 21 bases separating them. CDR3: CSARALYGLSRNNEQFF. The DNA of the CDR3 is TGCAGTGCTAGAGCCTTATATGGACTTTCTCGCAACAATGAGCAGTTCTTC.

The chain links TRBV5-1 to TRBJ1-2, with a possible D match to TRBD1 (5 bases). The CDR3 covers 16 residues. Germline V gives CDR1 SGHRS, CDR2 YFSETQ. V lost 0 bases and J lost 2, with 14 bases in between. CDR3 amino acids: CASSLASGYGNYGYTF. Written as DNA, the CDR3 is TGCGCCAGCAGCTTGGCGTCAGGGTATGGAAACTATGGCTACACCTTC.